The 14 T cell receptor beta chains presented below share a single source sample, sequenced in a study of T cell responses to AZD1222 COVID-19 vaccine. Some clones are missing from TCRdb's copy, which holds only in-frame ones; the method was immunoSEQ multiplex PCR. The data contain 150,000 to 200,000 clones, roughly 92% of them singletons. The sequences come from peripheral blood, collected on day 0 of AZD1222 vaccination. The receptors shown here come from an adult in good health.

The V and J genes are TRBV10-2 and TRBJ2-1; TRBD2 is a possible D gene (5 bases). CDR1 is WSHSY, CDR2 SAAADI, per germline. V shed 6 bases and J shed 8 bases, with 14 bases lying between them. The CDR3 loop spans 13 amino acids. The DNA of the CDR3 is TGCGCCAGCAGGAGGGTCCGTGGGGATGAGCAGTTCTTC. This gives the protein CASRRVRGDEQFF.

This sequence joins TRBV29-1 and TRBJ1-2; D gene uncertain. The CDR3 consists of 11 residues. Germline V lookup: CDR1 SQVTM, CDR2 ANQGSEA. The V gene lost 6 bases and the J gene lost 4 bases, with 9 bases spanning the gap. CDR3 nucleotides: TGCAGCGTCCCGGACGGCTATGGCTACACCTTC. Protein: CSVPDGYGYTF.

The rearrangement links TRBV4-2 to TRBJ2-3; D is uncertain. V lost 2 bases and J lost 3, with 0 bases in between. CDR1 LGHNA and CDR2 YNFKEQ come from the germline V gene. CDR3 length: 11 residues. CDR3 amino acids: CASSQTDTQYF. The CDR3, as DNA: TGTGCCAGCAGCCAAACAGATACGCAGTATTTT.

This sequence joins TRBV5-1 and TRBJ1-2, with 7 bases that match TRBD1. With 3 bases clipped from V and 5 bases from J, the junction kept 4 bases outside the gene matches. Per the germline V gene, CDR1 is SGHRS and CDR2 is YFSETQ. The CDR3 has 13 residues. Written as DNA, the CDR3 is TGCGCCAGCAGCTCGACAGGGCAATATGGCTACACCTTC. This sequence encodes CASSSTGQYGYTF.

This CDR3 reads CASSQTNTEAFF. DNA for the CDR3: TGTGCCAGCAGCCAGACCAACACTGAAGCTTTCTTT. This chain joins TRBV11-2 and TRBJ1-1; D call uncertain. The germline V gene encodes CDR1 SGHAT and CDR2 FQNNGV. The CDR3 sequence is 12 residues long. V shed 5 bases and J shed 2 bases, with 6 bases lying between them.

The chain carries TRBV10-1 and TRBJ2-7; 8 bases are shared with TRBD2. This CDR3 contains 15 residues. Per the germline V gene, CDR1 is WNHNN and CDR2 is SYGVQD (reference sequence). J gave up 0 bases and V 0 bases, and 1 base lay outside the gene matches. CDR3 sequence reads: CASSESSGASYEQYF. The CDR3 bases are TGCGCCAGCAGTGAGTCTAGCGGGGCCTCCTACGAGCAGTACTTC.

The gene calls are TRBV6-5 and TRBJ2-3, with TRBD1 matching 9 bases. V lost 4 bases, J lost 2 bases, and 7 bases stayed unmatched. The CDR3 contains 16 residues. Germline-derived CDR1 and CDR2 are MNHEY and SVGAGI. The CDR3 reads CASSSYRGRDTDTQYF. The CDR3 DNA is TGTGCCAGCAGTTCCTACAGGGGGCGAGACACAGATACGCAGTATTTT.

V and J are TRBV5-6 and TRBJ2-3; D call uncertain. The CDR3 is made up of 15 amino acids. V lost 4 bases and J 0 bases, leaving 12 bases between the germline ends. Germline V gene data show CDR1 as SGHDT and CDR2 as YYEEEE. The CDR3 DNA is TGTGCCAGCAGCCTGAGGTACAGAAGCACAGATACGCAGTATTTT. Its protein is CASSLRYRSTDTQYF.

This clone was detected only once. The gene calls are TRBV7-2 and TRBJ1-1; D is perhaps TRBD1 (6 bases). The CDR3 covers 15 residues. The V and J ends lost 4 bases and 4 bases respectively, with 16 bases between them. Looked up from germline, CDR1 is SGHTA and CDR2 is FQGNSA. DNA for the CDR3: TGTGCCAGCAGCTCGGACAGCAGGAAGGGCACTGAAGCTTTCTTT. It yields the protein CASSSDSRKGTEAFF.

Here the CDR3 DNA reads TGCGCCAGCAGCGAGGGACATGGCTACACCTTC. Translated, it gives CASSEGHGYTF. This chain connects TRBV5-1 to TRBJ1-2, with D perhaps matching TRBD1 (5 bases). V was pared by 4 bases and J by 6 bases, with 7 bases between. The germline CDR1 and CDR2 sequences are SGHRS and YFSETQ. CDR3 size: 11 residues.

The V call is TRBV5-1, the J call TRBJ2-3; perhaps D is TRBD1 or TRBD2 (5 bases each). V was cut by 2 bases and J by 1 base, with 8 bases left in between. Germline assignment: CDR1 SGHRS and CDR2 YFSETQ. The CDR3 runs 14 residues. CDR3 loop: CASSLGTGTDTQYF. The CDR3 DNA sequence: TGCGCCAGCAGCTTAGGGACGGGCACAGATACGCAGTATTTT. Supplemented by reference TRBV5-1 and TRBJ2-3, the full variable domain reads KAGVTQTPRYLIKTRGQQVTLSCSPISGHRSVSWYQQTPGQGLQFLFEYFSETQRNKGNFPGRFSGRQFSNSRSEMNVSTLELGDSALYLCASSLGTGTDTQYFGPGTRLTVL.

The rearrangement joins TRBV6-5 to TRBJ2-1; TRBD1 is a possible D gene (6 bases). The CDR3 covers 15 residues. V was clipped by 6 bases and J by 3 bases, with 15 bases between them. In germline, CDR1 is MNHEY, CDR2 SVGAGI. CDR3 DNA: TGTGCCAGCAGACCCGACAGGACTGGCTACAATGAGCAGTTCTTC. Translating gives CASRPDRTGYNEQFF.

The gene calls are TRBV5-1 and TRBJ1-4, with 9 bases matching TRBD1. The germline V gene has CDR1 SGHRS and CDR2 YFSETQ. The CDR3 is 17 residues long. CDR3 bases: TGCGCGACGACCGTGATCAACCGGGACAGGGACAATGAAAAACTGTTTTTT. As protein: CATTVINRDRDNEKLFF.

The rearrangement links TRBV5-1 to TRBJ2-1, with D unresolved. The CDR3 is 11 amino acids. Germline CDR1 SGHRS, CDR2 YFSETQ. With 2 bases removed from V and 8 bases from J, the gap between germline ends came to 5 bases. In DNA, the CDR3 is TGCGCCAGCAGCTTCAGCGATGAGCAGTTCTTC. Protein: CASSFSDEQFF.